The 32 T cell receptor beta chains presented below share a single source sample, sequenced in a study of PD-L1 blockade in urothelial cancer. Sequencing was performed with immunoSEQ multiplex PCR; in TCRdb, only in-frame clones are kept and a portion is missing. Altogether roughly 67,000 clones are present, approximately 83% being singletons, with the ten largest covering about 15%. Sample time point: pretreatment peripheral blood. This specimen was PBMCs, taken around atezolizumab (anti-PD-L1) treatment. Receptors originate from a man in his fifties or sixties with urothelial cancer.

The chain is built from TRBV12-5 and TRBJ1-5, with 8 bases lining up with TRBD1. Germline CDR1 reads LGHNT; CDR2 reads FRNRAP. Trimming cost V 1 base and J 6 bases; bases outside gene matches: 2. The CDR3 has 14 residues. CDR3 sequence (DNA): TGTGCTAGTGGTTTGGGACAGGGGAGTCAGCCCCAGCATTTT. Protein product: CASGLGQGSQPQHF.

The chain joins TRBV6-6 to TRBJ1-1, with a possible D match to TRBD1 (5 bases). V gave up 0 bases and J gave up 4 bases, with 15 bases separating them. This CDR3 has 16 residues. From germline, CDR1 is MNHNY and CDR2 SVGAGI (reference sequence). In nucleotides, the CDR3 is TGTGCCAGCAGTTACTCGTCAGGTATTGGGGCCACTGAAGCTTTCTTT. As protein: CASSYSSGIGATEAFF.

This clone appeared once. V usage is TRBV6-6 and J usage is TRBJ1-5; D is perhaps TRBD1 (6 bases). Trimming stripped 6 bases from V and 4 bases from J, with 16 bases between. CDR1 and CDR2 from the germline V gene are MNHNY and SVGAGI (reference sequence). The CDR3 covers 15 residues. In DNA form, the CDR3 reads TGTGCCAGCAGCTGGGACATTGGGGGAAATCAGCCCCAGCATTTT. Translation: CASSWDIGGNQPQHF.

The V and J genes are TRBV9 and TRBJ2-1; TRBD2 might be the D (6 bases). Germline CDR1 is SGDLS and CDR2 is YYNGEE. The CDR3 extends over 16 amino acids. Trimming shortened V by 0 bases and J by 0 bases, and 10 bases separated the two germline ends. The CDR3 loop is CASSVGEAISYNEQFF. CDR3 in DNA: TGTGCCAGCAGCGTAGGGGAGGCCATCTCCTACAATGAGCAGTTCTTC. Full variable domain (rest looked up from reference TRBV9 and TRBJ2-1): DSGVTQTPKHLITATGQRVTLRCSPRSGDLSVYWYQQSLDQGLQFLIQYYNGEERAKGNILERFSAQQFPDLHSELNLSSLELGDSALYFCASSVGEAISYNEQFFGPGTRLTVL.

The chain has TRBV7-2 and TRBJ2-1; a weak D match, TRBD1 (6 bases). This CDR3 region has 15 residues. Germline assignment: CDR1 SGHTA and CDR2 FQGNSA. V was clipped by 5 bases and J by 4 bases, with 15 bases between them. As DNA, the CDR3 is TGTGCCAGCAGCGCCGGACAGTTACTTTACAATGAGCAGTTCTTC. Protein sequence: CASSAGQLLYNEQFF.

The chain employs TRBV11-3 and TRBJ2-5; TRBD2 matches at 14 bases. Germline trimming cut 3 bases from V and 7 bases from J; bases unmatched to any gene: 1. The V gene's germline CDR1 is SGHNT and CDR2 YENEEA. The CDR3 spans 14 residues. The CDR3 DNA is TGTGCCAGCAGCTTGGGGACTAGCGGGAGGACCCAGTACTTC. This encodes CASSLGTSGRTQYF.

The genes are TRBV28 and TRBJ1-4; the match to TRBD1 covers 9 bases. This CDR3 spans 15 amino acids. Germline V gene sequence: CDR1 MDHEN, CDR2 SYDVKM. V lost 6 bases to trimming and J lost 7 bases; unmatched junction nucleotides: 9. The CDR3 protein is CASSPPGQGFEKLFF. As DNA, the CDR3 is TGTGCCAGCAGCCCACCGGGACAGGGTTTTGAAAAACTGTTTTTT.

The J gene is TRBJ2-3, the V gene TRBV7-9, with D perhaps matching TRBD2 (7 bases). The germline V and J ends were trimmed by 0 bases and 4 bases, with 14 bases remaining between them. There are 16 residues in the CDR3. Germline V CDR1 and CDR2: SEHNR, FQNEAQ (reference sequence). This CDR3 reads CASSLAGGARADTQYF. DNA for the CDR3: TGTGCCAGCAGCTTAGCGGGGGGGGCCCGCGCAGATACGCAGTATTTT.

The CDR3 nucleotides read TGTGCCTGGAGTGGCACAGGGTGGAAATCACCCCTCCACTTT. Translation: CAWSGTGWKSPLHF. The J gene is TRBJ1-6, the V gene TRBV30; possible D gene TRBD1, 6 bases. There are 14 residues in the CDR3. In germline, CDR1 is GTSNPN, CDR2 SVGIG (reference sequence). V dropped 1 base and J dropped 10 bases, with 14 bases sitting between them.

This chain links TRBV27 with TRBJ1-4; D perhaps matches TRBD1 (6 bases). The CDR3 sequence is 16 residues long. The V end lost 4 bases, the J end lost 0 bases, and 12 bases lay between the germline ends. Looked up from germline, CDR1 is MNHEY and CDR2 is SMNVEV (reference sequence). The CDR3 DNA is TGTGCCAGCAGTTCGCAAGGGGGACCAACTAATGAAAAACTGTTTTTT. Its translation: CASSSQGGPTNEKLFF. Drawing the rest from reference TRBV27 and TRBJ1-4, the complete variable domain is EAQVTQNPRYLITVTGKKLTVTCSQNMNHEYMSWYRQDPGLGLRQIYYSMNVEVTDKGDVPEGYKVSRKEKRNFPLILESPSPNQTSLYFCASSSQGGPTNEKLFFGSGTQLSVL.

V usage is TRBV7-3 and J usage is TRBJ2-3; 12 nucleotides align to TRBD2. CDR3 length: 16 residues. Germline CDR1 reads SGHTA; CDR2 reads FQGTGA. Trimming cost V 6 bases and J 4 bases; bases outside gene matches: 8. In nucleotides, the CDR3 is TGTGCCAGCAGTCAGACTAGCGGGGGTGTTGCAGATACGCAGTATTTT. This encodes CASSQTSGGVADTQYF.

The gene calls are TRBV19 and TRBJ2-3; 10 bases are a match to TRBD2. V lost 5 bases and J lost 5; bases outside the gene matches: 13. The germline V gene encodes CDR1 LNHDA and CDR2 SQIVND (reference sequence). This CDR3 has 17 residues. CDR3 in DNA: TGTGCCAGTAGTCCCTGGGGGAGCGGGGGGGCCGGAGATACGCAGTATTTT. Protein: CASSPWGSGGAGDTQYF.

This clone came up a few times. The chain carries TRBV10-2 and TRBJ2-4, with TRBD1 matching over 10 bases. Germline loops: CDR1 WSHSY, CDR2 SAAADI. The CDR3 consists of 13 residues. V shed 7 bases, J shed 8 bases, and the junction held 5 bases outside the gene matches. CDR3 sequence (DNA): TGCGCCAGCAAGGGGACAGGGGTACACATTCAGTACTTC. Translating gives CASKGTGVHIQYF.

The chain is built from TRBV7-9 and TRBJ2-7; D is perhaps TRBD2 (6 bases). The CDR3 loop spans 16 amino acids. Per the germline V gene, CDR1 is SEHNR and CDR2 is FQNEAQ (reference sequence). Trimming took 1 base from V and 7 from J, leaving 20 bases between them. CDR3 amino acids: CASSLGIGLYAGEQYF. The CDR3 nucleotides read TGTGCCAGCAGCTTAGGTATCGGCCTCTACGCGGGAGAGCAGTACTTC. Full variable domain (outside the CDR3, taken from reference TRBV7-9 and TRBJ2-7): DTGVSQNPRHKITKRGQNVTFRCDPISEHNRLYWYRQTLGQGPEFLTYFQNEAQLEKSRLLSDRFSAERPKGSFSTLEIQRTEQGDSAMYLCASSLGIGLYAGEQYFGPGTRLTVT.

This chain connects TRBV10-3 to TRBJ2-1; 9 bases match TRBD2. There are 17 residues in the CDR3. The V segment lost 0 bases and the J segment 4 bases; nucleotides outside the gene matches: 7. Germline CDR1 reads ENHRY; CDR2 reads SYGVKD. Written as DNA, the CDR3 is TGTGCCATCAGTGAGTCCAGGGCTAGCGGGGATTACAATGAGCAGTTCTTC. It codes for CAISESRASGDYNEQFF.

The count of this clone is one. The rearrangement joins TRBV2 to TRBJ2-7, with 11 bases aligning to TRBD2. V was clipped by 2 bases and J by 6 bases; unmatched bases: 15. The CDR3 loop spans 18 amino acids. The germline V gene has CDR1 SNHLY and CDR2 FYNNEI. The CDR3: CASSELPRVAGGPIEQYF. The CDR3 nucleotides are TGTGCCAGCAGTGAATTACCTCGGGTAGCGGGGGGGCCGATCGAGCAGTACTTC.

About this clone: Germline and junction disagree at one end, which may indicate a read error. Other nucleotide sequences in the sample specify the same CDR3. The V gene is TRBV7-2, the J gene TRBJ1-5, with D unresolved. The CDR3 sequence is 13 residues long. Germline CDR1 and CDR2: SGHTA and FQGNSA. The CDR3, as DNA: TGTGCCAGCAGCAGGCAGGAAAGTCAGCCCCAACATTTT. Its translation: CASSRQESQPQHF.

The rearrangement joins TRBV29-1 to TRBJ2-3; the match to TRBD1 covers 9 bases. The length of the CDR3 is 13 residues. Germline CDR1 is SQVTM and CDR2 is ANQGSEA. The J segment lost 3 bases and the V segment lost 4 bases, leaving 2 bases of the junction unmatched. Here the CDR3 DNA reads TGCAGCGTTGGGGGACAGGGTACAGATACGCAGTATTTT. Translating it yields CSVGGQGTDTQYF.

V gene TRBV27 combines with J gene TRBJ1-6; 7 bases are shared with TRBD1. The ends lost 2 bases at V and 7 bases at J; junction bases unmatched: 5. Germline V CDR1 and CDR2: MNHEY, SMNVEV (reference sequence). The CDR3 totals 15 residues. The CDR3 protein is CASSLSRQGNSPLHF. For the CDR3, the DNA is TGTGCCAGCAGTTTAAGTCGACAGGGCAATTCACCCCTCCACTTT.

The gene calls are TRBV2 and TRBJ2-5; 10 positions match TRBD1. This CDR3 contains 14 residues. V trimming: 8 bases; J trimming: 4 bases; junction bases outside the gene matches: 7. The V gene's germline CDR1 is SNHLY and CDR2 FYNNEI. The CDR3 reads CASSGDRGIETQYF. CDR3 nucleotide sequence: TGTGCCAGCTCGGGGGACAGGGGAATAGAGACCCAGTACTTC.

The V gene is TRBV2, the J gene TRBJ2-7; 9 bases align to TRBD1. The germline V gene encodes CDR1 SNHLY and CDR2 FYNNEI. The J segment lost 5 bases and the V segment lost 5 bases, leaving 13 bases of the junction unmatched. The CDR3 has 16 amino acids. CDR3 residues: CASSRVRGQGTHEQYF. As DNA, the CDR3 is TGTGCCAGCAGTCGGGTTAGGGGACAGGGTACCCACGAGCAGTACTTC.

This clone was detected once. The chain joins TRBV28 to TRBJ2-7; TRBD1 agrees at 8 bases. J gave up 2 bases and V 5 bases, and 8 bases lay outside the gene matches. Germline V gene lookup returns CDR1 MDHEN and CDR2 SYDVKM. The CDR3 is 15 amino acids. The CDR3 is CASSAPTGDPYEQYF. CDR3 sequence (DNA): TGTGCCAGCAGTGCCCCGACAGGGGACCCCTACGAGCAGTACTTC.

This chain links TRBV12-5 with TRBJ2-7, with 10 bases fitting TRBD2. Trimming removed 6 bases from V and 6 bases from J; junction bases left unmatched: 14. The CDR3 sequence is 16 residues long. The germline V gene encodes CDR1 LGHNT and CDR2 FRNRAP. The CDR3 DNA reads TGTGCTAGTGGCGGCTCCGTCACTAGCGGGATTTTCGAGCAGTACTTC. Protein: CASGGSVTSGIFEQYF.

The gene calls are TRBV21-1 and TRBJ1-4. TRBV21-1 is an annotated pseudogene. The CDR3 is 17 residues long. This CDR3 is CASSKAFRVWGDEKLFF. The CDR3 DNA reads TGTGCCAGCAGCAAAGCGTTCCGGGTCTGGGGAGACGAAAAACTGTTTTTT.

The genes are TRBV7-9 and TRBJ2-3, with D possibly TRBD2 on 6 matching bases. The CDR3 length is 16 residues. CDR1 SEHNR and CDR2 FQNEAQ come from the germline V gene (reference sequence). Trimming stripped 5 bases from V and 4 bases from J, with 19 bases between. The CDR3 region has the DNA TGTGCCAGCAGCAGCTGGCTAGCGTACGAGGCAGATACGCAGTATTTT. It encodes CASSSWLAYEADTQYF.

DNA of the CDR3: TGTGCCAGCAGCCCGAACAGGGGAAGAACTGAAGCTTTCTTT. Translation: CASSPNRGRTEAFF. The chain links TRBV14 to TRBJ1-1; 7 bases are shared with TRBD1. The CDR3 contains 14 residues. CDR1 SGHDN and CDR2 FVKESK come from the germline V gene. With 4 bases clipped from V and 5 bases from J, the junction kept 7 bases outside the gene matches.

Written as DNA, the CDR3 is TGTGCCATCAGTGAGCTTGTTCAGAGCACAGATACGCAGTATTTT. Encoded protein: CAISELVQSTDTQYF. The chain combines TRBV10-3 with TRBJ2-3; D is undetermined. This CDR3 region has 15 residues. Per the germline V gene, CDR1 is ENHRY and CDR2 is SYGVKD. V lost 2 bases and J 0 bases, leaving 9 bases between the germline ends.

Only one count was recorded for this clone. The chain joins TRBV11-3 to TRBJ2-5; 13 positions match TRBD2. The V gene end was trimmed by 5 bases and the J gene end by 5 bases; junction bases not matched to a gene: 11. CDR3 length: 17 amino acids. CDR1 is SGHNT, CDR2 YENEEA, per germline. DNA of the CDR3: TGTGCCAGCAGCCCCGGACTAGCGGGGGAGGTATCCGAGACCCAGTACTTC. Its translation is CASSPGLAGEVSETQYF.

The chain links TRBV7-9 to TRBJ1-1; perhaps TRBD1 as D (6 bases). V was shortened by 1 base and J by 6 bases, with 9 bases between the two germline ends. Per the germline V gene, CDR1 is SEHNR and CDR2 is FQNEAQ (reference sequence). The CDR3 is made up of 13 amino acids. CDR3 DNA: TGTGCCAGCAGCTTAGTACAGGGCTCTGAAGCTTTCTTT. This gives the protein CASSLVQGSEAFF.

The V gene is TRBV11-3, the J gene TRBJ1-5; D may be TRBD1 (5 bases). CDR3 length equals 15 residues. Germline V gene data show CDR1 as SGHNT and CDR2 as YENEEA. The ends were cut back, 0 bases at V and 9 bases at J, with 15 bases in the middle. CDR3 coding DNA: TGTGCCAGCAGCTTAGATTCAGGGCCAGAGTGGCCCCAGCATTTT. Translating it yields CASSLDSGPEWPQHF. The full variable domain, in which reference TRBV11-3 and TRBJ1-5 provide the parts outside the CDR3, is EAGVVQSPRYKIIEKKQPVAFWCNPISGHNTLYWYLQNLGQGPELLIRYENEEAVDDSQLPKDRFSAERLKGVDSTLKIQPAELGDSAVYLCASSLDSGPEWPQHFGDGTRLSIL.

The V gene is TRBV7-8, the J gene TRBJ2-6, with a tentative D call TRBD1 (6 bases). Trimming pared 5 bases from V and 0 bases from J, leaving 17 bases between. Per the germline V gene, CDR1 is SGHVS and CDR2 is FQNEAQ. The CDR3 covers 18 residues. The CDR3, as DNA: TGTGCCAGCAGCGCTGACAGGATCCCCTTCTCTGGGGCCAACGTCCTGACTTTC. It specifies CASSADRIPFSGANVLTF.

This chain uses TRBV11-2 with TRBJ2-7, with a tentative D call TRBD2 (6 bases). This CDR3 comprises 17 residues. CDR1 and CDR2 from the germline V gene are SGHAT and FQNNGV. Trimming left V 0 bases short and J 0 bases short, with 15 bases between. In nucleotides, the CDR3 is TGTGCCAGCAGCTTAGAAGCCCCCACTAGCTTCTCCTACGAGCAGTACTTC. Amino acids: CASSLEAPTSFSYEQYF.